This section outlines one T cell receptor (beta chain) sequence together with its context. The antigen remains unidentified. PCR employed 60 Vbeta and 13 Jbeta primers. Assay used: immunoSEQ multiplex PCR; TCRdb lists only in-frame clones, some missing. This sample has approximately 160,000 clones, with approximately 70% found just once. These data come from a study of cytomegalovirus exposure and HLA in healthy donors. The germline V gene has CDR1 SGHKS and CDR2 YYEKEE (reference sequence). Between the trimmed V and J ends, which lost 2 bases and 0 bases, there was a span of 6 bases. This CDR3 contains 14 residues. Whole-study results and caveats: Most TCR sequences were seen very rarely across donors, but some public TCRs occurred in many. A later analysis linked a missense variant in DCLRE1C to the trimming of TCR beta V and J genes. Association with HLA alleles at 0.05 false discovery rate was found for 17,000 or so TCR beta sequences in a later analysis.

V is TRBV5-5 and J is TRBJ2-4; D might be TRBD2 (5 bases). The sample taken for sequencing was PBMCs. The TCR was taken from a woman aged 35 to 49 in good health and CMV-seropositive. DNA of the CDR3: TGTGCCAGCAGCTTACTAGTAGCCAAAAACATTCAGTACTTC. Protein product: CASSLLVAKNIQYF.